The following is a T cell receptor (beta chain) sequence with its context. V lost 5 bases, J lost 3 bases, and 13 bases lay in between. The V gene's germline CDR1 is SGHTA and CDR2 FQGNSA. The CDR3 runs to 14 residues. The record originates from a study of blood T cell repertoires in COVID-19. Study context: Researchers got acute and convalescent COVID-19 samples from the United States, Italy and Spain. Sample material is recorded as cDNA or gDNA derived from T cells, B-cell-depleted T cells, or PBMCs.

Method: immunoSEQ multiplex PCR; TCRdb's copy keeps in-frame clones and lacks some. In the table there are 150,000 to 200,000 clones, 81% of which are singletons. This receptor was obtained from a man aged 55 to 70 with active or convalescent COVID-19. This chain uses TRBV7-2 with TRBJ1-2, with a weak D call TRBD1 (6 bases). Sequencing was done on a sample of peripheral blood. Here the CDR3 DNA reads TGTGCCAGCAGCGTCGGGCCAGGGGACTATGGCTACACCTTC. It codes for CASSVGPGDYGYTF.